The source of this TCR beta chain is a study of graft-versus-host responses after intestinal transplantation. At the level of the study: All recipients were given anti-thymocyte globulin induction, and tacrolimus and steroids were then administered for around three years. Study conclusions and caveats: GvH clones surfaced in recipient marrow, some emerging earlier in ileum or blood. There was an association between peak levels of circulating GvH clones and early post-transplant HvG declines.

The CDR3 runs 15 residues. The germline V gene has CDR1 SGHRS and CDR2 YFSETQ. Deletions cut 0 bases from V and 5 bases from J, with 14 bases between. Profiled with immunoSEQ multiplex PCR; TCRdb holds only in-frame clones, not every one. The sample holds 8,000 to 8,500 clones, approximately 93% seen once. A note on this clone: Antigen unknown.

V and J are TRBV5-1 and TRBJ2-5; D might be TRBD2 (6 bases). This specimen consisted of PBMCs, obtained 11 days after intestinal transplantation. The receptor was isolated from a human patient who received an intestinal transplant, so some T cells may come from the graft donor. Written as DNA, the CDR3 is TGCGCCAGCAGCTTGGGGACTACCAACATCGAGACCCAGTACTTC. This sequence encodes CASSLGTTNIETQYF.